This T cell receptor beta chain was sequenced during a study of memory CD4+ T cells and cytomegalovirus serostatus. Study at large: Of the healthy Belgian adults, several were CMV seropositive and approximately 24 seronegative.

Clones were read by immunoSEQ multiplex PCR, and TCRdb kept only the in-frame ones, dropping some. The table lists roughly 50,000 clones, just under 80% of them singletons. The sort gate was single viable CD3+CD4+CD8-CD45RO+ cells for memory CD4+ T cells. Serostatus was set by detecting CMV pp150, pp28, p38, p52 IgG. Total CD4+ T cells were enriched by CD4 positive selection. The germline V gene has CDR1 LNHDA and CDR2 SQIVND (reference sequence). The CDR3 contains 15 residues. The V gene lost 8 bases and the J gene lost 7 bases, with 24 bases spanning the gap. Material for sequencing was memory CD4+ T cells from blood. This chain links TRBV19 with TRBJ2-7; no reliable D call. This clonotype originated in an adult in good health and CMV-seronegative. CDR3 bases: TGTGCCAGTTCGACCCCTTCCGGCAAATACCCTGAGCAGTACTTC. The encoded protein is CASSTPSGKYPEQYF.